This section outlines one T cell receptor (beta chain) sequence together with its context. There are 13 residues in the CDR3. This entry belongs to a study of blood T cell repertoires in COVID-19. Overall study context: Samples taken during acute and convalescent COVID-19 were collected in the United States, Italy and Spain. Nucleic acid was either cDNA or gDNA, and it came from T cells, B-cell-depleted T cells, or PBMCs.

Source study methods: Nucleated cell counts were estimated from reference gene primer amplification. The data were produced by immunoSEQ multiplex PCR, yet TCRdb's version contains in-frame clones alone and is incomplete. The DNA gave D and trimming, while V, J and clone size come from that table. The sample shows about 230,000 clones, roughly 82% of them seen only once. The sequencing sample was made of peripheral blood. This receptor was obtained from a woman aged 40-49 years who had recovered from COVID-19. The V gene is TRBV21-1, the J gene TRBJ2-7; TRBD1 is the table's D call and was not checked against the DNA. TRBV21-1 is noted as a pseudogene. The CDR3 nucleotides are TGTGCCAGCAGAGAGGGACAGGGAGGCGAGCAGTACTTC. This codes for CASREGQGGEQYF.